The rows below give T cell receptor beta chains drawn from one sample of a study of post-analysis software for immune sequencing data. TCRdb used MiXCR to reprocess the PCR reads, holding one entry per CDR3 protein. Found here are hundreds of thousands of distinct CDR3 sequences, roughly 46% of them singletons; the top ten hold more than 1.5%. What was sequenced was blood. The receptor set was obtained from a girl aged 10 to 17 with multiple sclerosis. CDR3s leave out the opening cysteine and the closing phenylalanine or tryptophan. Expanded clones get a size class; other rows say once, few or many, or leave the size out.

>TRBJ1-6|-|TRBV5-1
ASSLEGRSLH
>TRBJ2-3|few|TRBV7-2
ASSLPSGGGDSQY
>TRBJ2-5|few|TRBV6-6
ASSSPPREETQY
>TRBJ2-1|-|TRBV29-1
SANGQGGHNEQF
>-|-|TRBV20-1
SAPGLADYEQY
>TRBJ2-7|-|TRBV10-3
AISVGDEQY
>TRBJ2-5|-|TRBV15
ATSSSDETQY
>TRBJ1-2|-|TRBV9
ASSDDRGLRGYT
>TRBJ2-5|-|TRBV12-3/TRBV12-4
ASSWDRESETQY
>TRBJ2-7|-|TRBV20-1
SAPAGPLLSYEQY
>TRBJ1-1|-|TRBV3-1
ASRQTGFYGTEAF
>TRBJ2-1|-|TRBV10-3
AGSTGSSYNEQF
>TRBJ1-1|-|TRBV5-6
ASRTGDTEAF
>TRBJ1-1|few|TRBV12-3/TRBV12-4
ASSLDQWVPLRAF
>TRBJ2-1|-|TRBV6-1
ASSEPLGHSYNEQF
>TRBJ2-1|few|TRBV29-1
SVGGQVSLNEQF
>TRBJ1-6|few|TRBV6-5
ASSYSRMEIYNSPLH
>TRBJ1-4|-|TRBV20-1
SARSSGSGNEKLF
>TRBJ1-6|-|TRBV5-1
ASSLGGADDRRSPLH
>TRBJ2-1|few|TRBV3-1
ASSQDRFKQF
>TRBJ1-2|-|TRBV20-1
SASSQLGDGYT
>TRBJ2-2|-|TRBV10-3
AIGFASNTGELF
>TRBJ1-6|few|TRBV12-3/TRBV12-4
ASTTTGERDSPLH
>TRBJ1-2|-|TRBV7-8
ASSLVSAGYT
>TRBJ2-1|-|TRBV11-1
ASSLITANEQF
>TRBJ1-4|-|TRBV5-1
ASSLDSFNEKLF
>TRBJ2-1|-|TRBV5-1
ASSLAPSGRQFNNEQF
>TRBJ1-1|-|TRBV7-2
ASSRDRGPNTEAF
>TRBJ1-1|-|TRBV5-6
ASSPSFSATEAF
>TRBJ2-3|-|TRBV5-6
ASSTTSAEFTDTQY
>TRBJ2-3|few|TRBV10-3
AISAGSVSDTQY
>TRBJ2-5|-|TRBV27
ASSIGPSNEQY
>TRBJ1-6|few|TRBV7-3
ASSFGTVNSPLH
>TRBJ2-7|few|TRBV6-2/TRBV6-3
ASSYTWTGGKFTYEQY
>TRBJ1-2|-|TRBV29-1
SVPTGLSGYT
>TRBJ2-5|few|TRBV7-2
ASSLVAGGSGETQY
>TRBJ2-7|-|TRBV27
ASSLRLNSYEQY
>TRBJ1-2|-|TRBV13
ASSLVPSQNGYT
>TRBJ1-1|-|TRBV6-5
ASSLTYVPGGTEAF
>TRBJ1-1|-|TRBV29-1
SVGTGDITEAF
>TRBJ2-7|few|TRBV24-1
APQMGDNEQY
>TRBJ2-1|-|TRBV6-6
ASLVTSGRRNEQF
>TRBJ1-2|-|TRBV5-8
ASTLGLAAGYT
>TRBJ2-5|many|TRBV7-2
ASSYTGATTAQY
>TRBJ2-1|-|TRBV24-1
ATRQDNEQF
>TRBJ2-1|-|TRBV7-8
ASSRTSRGYEQF
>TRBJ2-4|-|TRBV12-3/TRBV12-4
ASSPPTAVKNIQY
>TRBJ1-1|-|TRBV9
ASSYRRENTEAF